This T cell receptor (beta chain) originates from a study of T cells in Graves' hyperthyroidism and ophthalmopathy. The CDR3 covers 18 residues. Per the germline V gene, CDR1 is SGDLS and CDR2 is YYNGEE. The junction had 9 bases not matched to a gene; V was cut back by 3 bases and J by 0 bases. There are a few counts of this clonotype. Its antigen is still unknown. Reasons for excluding patients were uncontrolled infection, other autoimmune disease, pregnancy or lactation. It was approximately 9.7 ml of fresh peripheral blood that supplied the PBMCs. Findings and limits, study-wide: Ophthalmopathy and stable hyperthyroidism were separated by a 13 V-J model. Model predictions of ophthalmopathy came a median approximately 6 months before onset.

RNA transcripts gave rise to amplified TCR beta CDR3 regions. TCR CDR3 regions were first amplified by RT-PCR with HTBI primers. MiXCR, applied by TCRdb to the multiplex PCR reads, yields one record per CDR3 protein. This sample has 450,000 to 650,000 distinct CDR3 sequences, with roughly 15% found just once. J is TRBJ2-3 and V is TRBV9, with 11 bases matching TRBD2. This TCR derives from a woman aged 18 to 35 with Graves' ophthalmopathy. Specimen: blood. CDR3 bases: TGTGCCAGCAGCGCCGGGACTAGCGGAATGATTAGCACAGATACGCAGTATTTT. This translates into CASSAGTSGMISTDTQYF.